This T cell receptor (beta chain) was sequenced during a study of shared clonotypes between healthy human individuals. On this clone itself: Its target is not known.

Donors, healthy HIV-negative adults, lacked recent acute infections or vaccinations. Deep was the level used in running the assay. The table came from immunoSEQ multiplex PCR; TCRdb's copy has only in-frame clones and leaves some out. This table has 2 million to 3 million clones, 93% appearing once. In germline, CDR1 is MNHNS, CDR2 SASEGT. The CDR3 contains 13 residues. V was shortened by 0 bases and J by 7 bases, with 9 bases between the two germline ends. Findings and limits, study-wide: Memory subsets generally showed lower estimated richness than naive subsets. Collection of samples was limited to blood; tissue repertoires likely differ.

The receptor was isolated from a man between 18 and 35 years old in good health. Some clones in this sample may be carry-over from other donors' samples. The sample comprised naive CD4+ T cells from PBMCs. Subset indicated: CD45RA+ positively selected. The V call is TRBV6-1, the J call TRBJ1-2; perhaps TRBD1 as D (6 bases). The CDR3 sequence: CASSEAVTGGYTF. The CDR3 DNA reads TGTGCCAGCAGTGAAGCGGTGACAGGTGGCTACACCTTC.